A single sample gave rise to the 26 T cell receptor beta chains below, sequenced in a study of early T cells in non-severe SARS-CoV-2 infection. In TCRdb, the 5' RACE reads were re-called with MiXCR into one record per CDR3 protein. The sample lists 60,000 or so distinct CDR3 sequences; approximately 12% were seen once. The sequencing sample was made of whole blood. The receptor set was obtained from an adult who was a healthcare worker with PCR-confirmed SARS-CoV-2 infection or an uninfected control (not recorded which).

This chain links TRBV11-2 with TRBJ2-6; D perhaps matches TRBD1 (6 bases). V lost 5 bases, J lost 2 bases, and 10 bases lay in between. CDR1 and CDR2 (germline): SGHAT, FQNNGV. The CDR3 runs to 15 residues. The CDR3 DNA follows: TGTGCCAGCAGCACGCAGGGGACTGGGGCCAACGTCCTGACTTTC. Protein: CASSTQGTGANVLTF.

This clonotype has at least ten counts. This chain uses TRBV12-3 or TRBV12-4 with TRBJ2-5, with D possibly TRBD2 on 6 matching bases. The CDR3 contains 13 residues. Deletions cut 6 bases from V and 9 bases from J, with 17 bases between. The CDR3 region is CASREGRIGAQYF. The CDR3 DNA is TGTGCCAGCAGGGAGGGACGGATCGGGGCCCAGTACTTC.

This sequence joins TRBV11-2 and TRBJ2-1; TRBD2 matches at 7 bases. This CDR3 has 15 amino acids. The V gene's germline CDR1 is SGHAT and CDR2 FQNNGV. J lost 4 bases, V lost 5 bases, and 8 bases had no gene match. The CDR3 DNA sequence: TGTGCCAGCAGCAATCTAGCGGCCCCTTACAATGAGCAGTTCTTC. It is translated as CASSNLAAPYNEQFF.

The chain has TRBV20-1 and TRBJ2-3, with a possible D match to TRBD2 (7 bases). The CDR3 length is 13 residues. The V and J ends lost 5 bases and 5 bases respectively, with 14 bases between them. Germline CDR1 reads DFQATT; CDR2 reads SNEGSKA (reference sequence). CDR3 coding DNA: TGCAGTGCTTCACCGGGGGGCCGAGATACGCAGTATTTT. Residues: CSASPGGRDTQYF.

Ten or more counts support this clonotype. The chain is built from TRBV7-9 and TRBJ2-3; no clear D gene. Germline V gives CDR1 SEHNR, CDR2 FQNEAQ (reference sequence). The CDR3 has 12 residues. V shed 5 bases and J shed 1 base, with 4 bases lying between them. The CDR3 spells CASSRGTDTQYF. The CDR3, as DNA: TGTGCCAGCAGCCGAGGCACAGATACGCAGTATTTT.

The chain employs TRBV20-1 and TRBJ1-1; D gene ambiguous. Germline V gives CDR1 DFQATT, CDR2 SNEGSKA (reference sequence). V dropped 0 bases and J dropped 3 bases, with 14 bases sitting between them. This CDR3 has 15 amino acids. This CDR3 is CSARERPGDYTEAFF. In nucleotides, the CDR3 is TGCAGTGCTAGAGAAAGGCCCGGCGACTACACTGAAGCTTTCTTT.

Concerning this clonotype itself: A much larger clone differs from this one at a single base, so this may be a read error. The final CDR3 position lacks the conserved phenylalanine or tryptophan, pointing to a likely read error. The rearrangement links TRBV4-3 to TRBJ2-3; the match to TRBD1 covers 8 bases. The CDR3 contains 15 residues. Germline V lookup: CDR1 LGHNA, CDR2 YSLEER. V was pared by 4 bases and J by 0 bases, with 3 bases of the junction left unmatched. CDR3 residues: CASSPDRGSTDTQYY. For the CDR3, the DNA is TGCGCCAGCAGCCCCGACAGGGGTAGCACAGATACGCAGTATTAT.

This clonotype was counted at least ten times. The chain recombines TRBV10-2 with TRBJ2-1, with 10 bases lining up with TRBD2. Germline-derived CDR1 and CDR2 are WSHSY and SAAADI. The V gene end was trimmed by 10 bases and the J gene end by 8 bases; junction bases not matched to a gene: 14. CDR3 size: 15 residues. In DNA, the CDR3 is TGCGCCACCAGACAAACTAGCGGGACTGTCGATGAGCAGTTCTTC. Its protein is CATRQTSGTVDEQFF.

This clonotype was seen a handful of times. The chain joins TRBV3-1 to TRBJ1-6; D not certain. Looked up from germline, CDR1 is LGHDT and CDR2 is YNNKEL (reference sequence). V dropped 0 bases and J dropped 7 bases, with 16 bases sitting between them. The CDR3 contains 17 residues. The CDR3, as DNA: TGTGCCAGCAGCCAAGATTGGATTGCCGCGGGGAATTCACCCCTCCACTTT. Its translation is CASSQDWIAAGNSPLHF.

This chain joins TRBV4-1 and TRBJ2-1; D not resolved. The CDR3 has 15 amino acids. Trimming pared 1 base from V and 2 bases from J, leaving 9 bases between. CDR1 is MGHRA, CDR2 YSYEKL, per germline. The CDR3 loop is CASSQVPGPYNEQFF. The DNA of the CDR3 is TGCGCCAGCAGCCAAGTCCCGGGTCCCTACAATGAGCAGTTCTTC.

By sample share, this clonotype is medium-sized. This chain connects TRBV6-5 to TRBJ2-7; the D call may be TRBD1 or TRBD2 (5 bases each). This CDR3 spans 13 amino acids. V was pared by 5 bases and J by 6 bases, with 14 bases between. Germline V gene data show CDR1 as MNHEY and CDR2 as SVGAGI. CDR3 DNA: TGTGCCAGCAGTGCCGGCCTGAGGGGCGAGCAGTACTTC. This translates into CASSAGLRGEQYF.

This clonotype occurred many times. This chain joins TRBV12-3 or TRBV12-4 and TRBJ2-6, with D perhaps matching TRBD2 (6 bases). The CDR3 has 17 residues. Trimming stripped 1 base from V and 1 base from J, with 11 bases between. The chain's CDR3 is CASSLGGAGSGANVLTF. The CDR3 nucleotides read TGTGCCAGCAGTTTAGGGGGAGCGGGTTCTGGGGCCAACGTCCTGACTTTC.

The genes are TRBV14 and TRBJ2-3; D call uncertain. CDR3 length equals 14 residues. Trimming stripped 1 base from V and 3 bases from J, with 8 bases between. Germline values: CDR1 SGHDN, CDR2 FVKESK. CDR3 sequence (DNA): TGTGCCAGCAGCCAAGTCAGAGCAACAGATACGCAGTATTTT. Translation gives CASSQVRATDTQYF.

This clonotype came up many times. This chain uses TRBV7-9 with TRBJ1-1, with 8 bases aligning to TRBD1. This CDR3 spans 15 amino acids. Germline assignment: CDR1 SEHNR and CDR2 FQNEAQ (reference sequence). V lost 1 base and J lost 2; bases outside the gene matches: 3. The DNA for the CDR3 is TGTGCCAGCAGCTTAGTATCAGGGGGCAACACTGAAGCTTTCTTT. The encoded protein is CASSLVSGGNTEAFF.

This clonotype was counted many times. The chain is built from TRBV20-1 and TRBJ2-5; TRBD2 matches at 7 bases. The trim removed 5 bases at V and 9 bases at J, leaving 12 bases unmatched. The CDR3 has 13 residues. CDR1 DFQATT and CDR2 SNEGSKA come from the germline V gene (reference sequence). The CDR3 region has the DNA TGCAGTGCTCGGGGGGATTCGTCGGATGCCCAGTACTTC. It codes for CSARGDSSDAQYF.

The rearrangement uses TRBV28 and TRBJ1-4; TRBD1 matches at 7 bases. Unmatched junction bases numbered 10, after V lost 6 bases and J lost 3 bases. The CDR3 is made up of 16 amino acids. CDR1 is MDHEN, CDR2 SYDVKM, per germline. The CDR3 spells CASSLLTGASNEKLFF. DNA for the CDR3: TGTGCCAGCAGCCTACTTACAGGGGCCTCTAATGAAAAACTGTTTTTT.

The chain joins TRBV29-1 to TRBJ1-1; the D is unclear. Trimming left V 4 bases short and J 4 bases short, with 13 bases between. This CDR3 has 13 amino acids. Germline V lookup: CDR1 SQVTM, CDR2 ANQGSEA. The CDR3 region is CSVVIQSGTEAFF. CDR3 nucleotide sequence: TGCAGCGTTGTTATTCAGTCAGGCACTGAAGCTTTCTTT. Complete variable domain (other parts from reference TRBV29-1 and TRBJ1-1): SAVISQKPSRDICQRGTSLTIQCQVDSQVTMMFWYRQQPGQSLTLIATANQGSEATYESGFVIDKFPISRPNLTFSTLTVSNMSPEDSSIYLCSVVIQSGTEAFFGQGTRLTVV.

This clonotype was observed many times. For the CDR3, the DNA is TGCGCCAGCAGCTTGACACCTAGCGGGAGGTGGGTCCACGAGCAGTACTTC. Its protein is CASSLTPSGRWVHEQYF. The chain recombines TRBV5-1 with TRBJ2-7; 11 nucleotides line up with TRBD2. V shed 1 base and J 5 bases; nucleotides not matched to a gene: 11. This CDR3 is built from 17 residues. CDR1 and CDR2 (germline): SGHRS, YFSETQ. The entire variable domain, with the rest obtained from reference TRBV5-1 and TRBJ2-7, is as follows: KAGVTQTPRYLIKTRGQQVTLSCSPISGHRSVSWYQQTPGQGLQFLFEYFSETQRNKGNFPGRFSGRQFSNSRSEMNVSTLELGDSALYLCASSLTPSGRWVHEQYFGPGTRLTVT.

J is TRBJ2-5 and V is TRBV29-1; D is perhaps TRBD2 (5 bases). CDR3 size: 11 residues. V lost 5 bases and J 5 bases, leaving 9 bases between the germline ends. From germline, CDR1 is SQVTM and CDR2 ANQGSEA. CDR3 residues: CSVIAWETQYF. The CDR3 DNA reads as TGCAGCGTTATAGCGTGGGAGACCCAGTACTTC. Variable domain in full (rest from reference TRBV29-1 and TRBJ2-5): SAVISQKPSRDICQRGTSLTIQCQVDSQVTMMFWYRQQPGQSLTLIATANQGSEATYESGFVIDKFPISRPNLTFSTLTVSNMSPEDSSIYLCSVIAWETQYFGPGTRLLVL.

This clonotype was counted ten times or more. The V gene is TRBV5-8, the J gene TRBJ2-3; 9 bases are a match to TRBD2. The V gene's germline CDR1 is SGHTS and CDR2 YDEGEE. The junction had 7 bases not matched to a gene; V was cut back by 6 bases and J by 8 bases. This CDR3 comprises 13 residues. CDR3 sequence: CASTSGDRGTQYF. CDR3 DNA: TGTGCCAGCACTAGCGGGGATCGGGGTACGCAGTATTTT.

With regard to this clonotype: A read error may explain this, as a much larger clone is one base away. The chain carries TRBV11-2 and TRBJ2-7; D possibly corresponds to TRBD2 (6 bases). CDR3 length equals 13 residues. Trimming pared 7 bases from V and 1 base from J, leaving 11 bases between. Germline-derived CDR1 and CDR2 are SGHAT and FQNNGV. The CDR3 here is CASNFLASYEQYF. DNA of the CDR3: TGTGCCAGCAACTTCCTAGCGTCCTACGAGCAGTACTTC.

This clonotype was seen ten or more times. V is TRBV7-3 and J is TRBJ2-1, with 9 bases that match TRBD2. J gave up 4 bases and V 5 bases, and 6 bases lay outside the gene matches. CDR1 and CDR2 from the germline V gene are SGHTA and FQGTGA. There are 15 residues in the CDR3. The CDR3 spells CASSQGTSSYNEQFF. CDR3 DNA sequence: TGTGCCAGCAGCCAAGGGACTAGCAGTTACAATGAGCAGTTCTTC.

This clonotype was found a few times. The V call is TRBV7-9, the J call TRBJ2-5; D might be TRBD2 (5 bases). The CDR3 covers 15 residues. CDR1 SEHNR and CDR2 FQNEAQ come from the germline V gene (reference sequence). V gave up 2 bases and J gave up 4 bases, with 14 bases separating them. DNA of the CDR3: TGTGCCAGCAGCTTATTGCGTCCGGGGTCAGAGACCCAGTACTTC. As protein: CASSLLRPGSETQYF. Full variable domain (rest looked up from reference TRBV7-9 and TRBJ2-5): DTGVSQNPRHKITKRGQNVTFRCDPISEHNRLYWYRQTLGQGPEFLTYFQNEAQLEKSRLLSDRFSAERPKGSFSTLEIQRTEQGDSAMYLCASSLLRPGSETQYFGPGTRLLVL.

The sample holds many counts of this clonotype. The V and J genes are TRBV19 and TRBJ2-3; the D gene is possibly TRBD1 (5 bases). The CDR3 length is 13 residues. The V gene's germline CDR1 is LNHDA and CDR2 SQIVND (reference sequence). V was clipped by 3 bases and J by 4 bases, with 8 bases between them. CDR3 protein: CASSIRVADTQYF. CDR3 nucleotide sequence: TGTGCCAGTAGTATCAGGGTGGCAGATACGCAGTATTTT.

The table lists this clonotype with many counts. The V gene is TRBV2, the J gene TRBJ2-1; 9 nucleotides align to TRBD1. CDR3 size: 15 residues. V dropped 6 bases and J dropped 6; count of bases not matched to a gene: 9. CDR1 SNHLY and CDR2 FYNNEI come from the germline V gene. CDR3 DNA: TGTGCCAGCAGAATACAGGGGGCGCTCGGCAATGAGCAGTTCTTC. Amino acids: CASRIQGALGNEQFF. The full variable domain, completed using reference TRBV2 and TRBJ2-1, is EPEVTQTPSHQVTQMGQEVILRCVPISNHLYFYWYRQILGQKVEFLVSFYNNEISEKSEIFDDQFSVERPDGSNFTLKIRSTKLEDSAMYFCASRIQGALGNEQFFGPGTRLTVL.

Many counts were recorded for this clonotype. V is TRBV6-5 and J is TRBJ1-1, with a tentative D call TRBD1 (6 bases). Germline CDR1 is MNHEY and CDR2 is SVGAGI. V lost 7 bases, J lost 8 bases, and 11 bases lay in between. The CDR3 length is 11 residues. The CDR3 is CASMFDREAFF. Here the CDR3 DNA reads TGTGCCAGCATGTTCGACAGGGAAGCTTTCTTT.